Detailed here is one T cell receptor beta chain. Its antigen is undetermined. Some clones are missing from TCRdb's copy, which holds only in-frame ones; the method was immunoSEQ multiplex PCR. This sample has around 83,000 clones, with around 81% found just once. This specimen comes from a study of T cells in localized non-small cell lung cancer. The CDR3 runs 14 residues. V lost 4 bases and J lost 5, with 14 bases in between. Germline loops: CDR1 MNHNY, CDR2 SVGAGI (reference sequence). Notes on the study in general: Appearances in adjacent lung were noted for a median roughly 58 of the top 100 tumor clones.

This receptor was obtained from a man aged 40 to 70 with stage II squamous cell lung carcinoma. The gene calls are TRBV6-6 and TRBJ1-1; unclear D gene. Sequencing used PBMCs, obtained before any cancer treatment. DNA for the CDR3: TGTGCCAGCAGTTCGACGGCAGTGGGGACTGAAGCTTTCTTT. It codes for CASSSTAVGTEAFF.